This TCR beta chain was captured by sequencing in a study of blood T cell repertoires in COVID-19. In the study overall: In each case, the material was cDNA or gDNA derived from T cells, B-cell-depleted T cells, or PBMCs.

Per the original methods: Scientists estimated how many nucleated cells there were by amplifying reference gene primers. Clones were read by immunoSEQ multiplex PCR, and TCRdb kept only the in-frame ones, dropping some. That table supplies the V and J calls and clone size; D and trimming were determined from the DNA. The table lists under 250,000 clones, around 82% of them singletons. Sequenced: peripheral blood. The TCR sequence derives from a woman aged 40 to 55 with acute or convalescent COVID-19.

The CDR3 is CASSLGEGRGEKLFF. Here the CDR3 DNA reads TGTGCCAGCAGCCTGGGGGAGGGGCGGGGTGAAAAACTGTTTTTT. V usage is TRBV7-2 and J usage is TRBJ1-4, with D tentatively TRBD1 (5 bases). The CDR3 covers 15 residues. V lost 5 bases to trimming and J lost 7 bases, with 17 bases between them. Looked up from germline, CDR1 is SGHTA and CDR2 is FQGNSA.